This TCR beta chain appears in the sequencing data of a study of regulatory T cells in long-lasting Graves disease. This clonotype has just a few counts. Antigen unknown. HTBI primers from iRepertoire and Arm-PCR of CDR3 regions yielded the TCR beta libraries. The authors' processing: Identified segments across samples numbered roughly 60 TRBV and more than 11 TRBJ. One entry per CDR3 protein results from TCRdb running MiXCR on the multiplex PCR reads. In this record, the V and J calls reflect TCRdb's handling and not the investigators' own analysis. The data contain a few hundred thousand distinct CDR3 sequences, around a fifth of them singletons. Germline assignment: CDR1 SGHTA and CDR2 FQGTGA. V gave up 3 bases and J gave up 0 bases, with 15 bases separating them. This CDR3 spans 16 amino acids. General study findings and limits: Shared public clonotypes totalled 2,500 to 3,500 in persistent patients, compared with about a thousand in new patients. TRBV28, TRBJ1-2 and TRBJ2-5 were favored in persistent disease. Newly diagnosed Graves' patients exceeded persistent ones in TCR diversity.

The sample's time point: persistent/refractory GD, antithyroid drugs over 5 years with positive TRAb. TCR sequences were obtained from RNA taken from PBMCs. The sequences come from peripheral blood mononuclear cells (PBMCs), collected when the disease was refractory, from a patient treated with antithyroid drugs. The source of this sequence is a female donor with Graves disease. This chain joins TRBV7-3 and TRBJ2-7; perhaps TRBD2 as D (6 bases). In DNA form, the CDR3 reads TGTGCCAGCAGCTTGGGGGGACCGTCGAGCTCCTACGAGCAGTACTTC. Its translation: CASSLGGPSSSYEQYF.